The 30 T cell receptor beta chains given below trace back to one sample, sequenced in a study of blood T cell repertoires in COVID-19. Sequenced by immunoSEQ multiplex PCR; TCRdb stores in-frame clones only, minus some. This table holds 250,000 to 350,000 clones, around 92% found once. Input material: PBMCs or T cells enriched from blood (not recorded which). These receptors were taken from a woman aged 50 to 60 who had been exposed to COVID-19.

This clone has a handful of counts. V is TRBV5-1 and J is TRBJ1-6, with D tentatively TRBD1 (6 bases). The CDR3 runs to 15 residues. The ends were cut back, 0 bases at V and 10 bases at J, with 14 bases in the middle. The germline V gene encodes CDR1 SGHRS and CDR2 YFSETQ. The CDR3 nucleotides are TGCGCCAGCAGCTTGGACTCGGGGGGCGGCTCACCCCTCCACTTT. Protein: CASSLDSGGGSPLHF.

The genes are TRBV4-2 and TRBJ2-5; D may be TRBD1 (8 bases). The germline V gene has CDR1 LGHNA and CDR2 YNFKEQ. CDR3 size: 16 residues. V lost 0 bases to trimming and J lost 5 bases, with 16 bases between them. The CDR3 bases are TGTGCCAGCAGCCAAGAGGCAGTACAGGGGGGGGAGACCCAGTACTTC. Amino acids: CASSQEAVQGGETQYF.

This sequence joins TRBV5-1 and TRBJ2-7; a weak D match, TRBD2 (6 bases). Germline CDR1 and CDR2: SGHRS and YFSETQ. Between the trimmed V and J ends, which lost 0 bases and 3 bases, there was a span of 16 bases. CDR3 size: 16 residues. The CDR3 sequence: CASSLVRSGVNYEQYF. CDR3 DNA: TGCGCCAGCAGCTTGGTTCGGTCGGGGGTTAACTACGAGCAGTACTTC. The full variable domain, in which reference TRBV5-1 and TRBJ2-7 provide the parts outside the CDR3, is KAGVTQTPRYLIKTRGQQVTLSCSPISGHRSVSWYQQTPGQGLQFLFEYFSETQRNKGNFPGRFSGRQFSNSRSEMNVSTLELGDSALYLCASSLVRSGVNYEQYFGPGTRLTVT.

V and J are TRBV7-6 and TRBJ1-1; 9 bases match TRBD1. There are 13 residues in the CDR3. The germline CDR1 and CDR2 sequences are SGHVS and FNYEAQ. J lost 8 bases, V lost 4 bases, and 5 bases had no gene match. CDR3 nucleotides: TGTGCCAGCAGCTCTCGGACAGGGGAGGAAGCTTTCTTT. This codes for CASSSRTGEEAFF.

This clone was seen a single time. This chain joins TRBV7-9 and TRBJ1-5, with D perhaps matching TRBD1 (6 bases). V was shortened by 8 bases and J by 2 bases, with 19 bases between the two germline ends. Germline lookup yields CDR1 SEHNR and CDR2 FQNEAQ (reference sequence). The CDR3 extends over 16 amino acids. Here the CDR3 reads CASEWGGGSGNQPQHF. In nucleotides, the CDR3 is TGTGCCAGCGAATGGGGAGGGGGATCGGGCAATCAGCCCCAGCATTTT.

The V and J genes are TRBV30 and TRBJ2-2; a weak D match, TRBD1 (6 bases). V was pared by 3 bases and J by 1 base, with 12 bases between. The CDR3 extends over 15 amino acids. Germline V gene lookup returns CDR1 GTSNPN and CDR2 SVGIG (reference sequence). This chain's CDR3 is CAWSPGTKNTGELFF. CDR3 nucleotide sequence: TGTGCCTGGAGCCCCGGGACAAAGAACACCGGGGAGCTGTTTTTT.

J is TRBJ2-7 and V is TRBV10-3; TRBD1 aligns across 12 bases. CDR1 ENHRY and CDR2 SYGVKD come from the germline V gene. J gave up 4 bases and V 6 bases, and 10 bases lay outside the gene matches. The CDR3 sequence is 16 residues long. Written as DNA, the CDR3 is TGTGCCATCAGCACCCGAGGGGACAGGGGGCTGTACGAGCAGTACTTC. It yields the protein CAISTRGDRGLYEQYF.

The rearrangement links TRBV27 to TRBJ2-1; TRBD1 agrees at 8 bases. V gave up 1 base and J gave up 4 bases; unmatched junction bases: 3. The CDR3 spans 15 residues. Germline-derived CDR1 and CDR2 are MNHEY and SMNVEV (reference sequence). The CDR3 region is CASSLWTGSYNEQFF. In nucleotides, the CDR3 is TGTGCCAGCAGTTTATGGACAGGGAGTTACAATGAGCAGTTCTTC.

J is TRBJ2-2 and V is TRBV4-1, with 8 bases that match TRBD2. This CDR3 comprises 15 residues. The trim removed 2 bases at V and 7 bases at J, leaving 6 bases unmatched. Germline V gene lookup returns CDR1 MGHRA and CDR2 YSYEKL. CDR3 region: CASSQRSAGGGELFF. CDR3 DNA sequence: TGCGCCAGCAGCCAAAGGAGCGCGGGGGGCGGGGAGCTGTTTTTT.

The chain carries TRBV4-1 and TRBJ1-5, with 9 bases that match TRBD1. The V and J ends lost 5 bases and 5 bases, in that order; junction bases with no gene match: 7. The CDR3 covers 15 residues. Germline V gene data show CDR1 as MGHRA and CDR2 as YSYEKL. This CDR3 is CASSDRQGDDQPQHF. CDR3 coding DNA: TGCGCCAGCAGCGACCGACAGGGGGACGATCAGCCCCAGCATTTT.

This sequence joins TRBV7-9 and TRBJ1-3, with 7 bases aligning to TRBD1. V gave up 1 base and J gave up 0 bases; unmatched junction bases: 6. The germline V gene has CDR1 SEHNR and CDR2 FQNEAQ (reference sequence). The CDR3 extends over 17 amino acids. In nucleotides, the CDR3 is TGTGCCAGCAGCTTAGGTGAATACAGGGGCTCTGGAAACACCATATATTTT. It encodes CASSLGEYRGSGNTIYF.

The chain joins TRBV19 to TRBJ1-1; 8 bases align to TRBD1. The germline V gene has CDR1 LNHDA and CDR2 SQIVND (reference sequence). The trim removed 3 bases at V and 7 bases at J, leaving 7 bases unmatched. The CDR3 has 14 amino acids. CDR3 region: CASSILQGAIEAFF. For the CDR3, the DNA is TGTGCCAGTAGTATTTTGCAGGGGGCTATTGAAGCTTTCTTT.

The sample holds one count of this clone. The rearrangement uses TRBV30 and TRBJ1-2; 7 bases map to TRBD1. The CDR3 covers 15 residues. The germline V gene has CDR1 GTSNPN and CDR2 SVGIG (reference sequence). The trim removed 3 bases at V and 4 bases at J, leaving 11 bases unmatched. The DNA for the CDR3 is TGTGCCTGGAGGCCTTTTTCGGGACAGAGCTATGGCTACACCTTC. Its protein is CAWRPFSGQSYGYTF. Drawing the rest from reference TRBV30 and TRBJ1-2, the complete variable domain is SQTIHQWPATLVQPVGSPLSLECTVEGTSNPNLYWYRQAAGRGLQLLFYSVGIGQISSEVPQNLSASRPQDRQFILSSKKLLLSDSGFYLCAWRPFSGQSYGYTFGSGTRLTVV.

V and J are TRBV28 and TRBJ2-1; 9 bases fit TRBD1. Germline CDR1 MDHEN, CDR2 SYDVKM. V shed 7 bases, J shed 2 bases, and the junction held 6 bases outside the gene matches. This CDR3 is 15 amino acids long. The CDR3 DNA is TGTGCCAGCACCTTGGGACAGGGACCCTACAATGAGCAGTTCTTC. Its translation is CASTLGQGPYNEQFF.

The chain couples TRBV30 to TRBJ1-1, with 9 bases that match TRBD1. The CDR3 totals 12 residues. The germline CDR1 and CDR2 sequences are GTSNPN and SVGIG (reference sequence). The junction had 6 bases not matched to a gene; V was cut back by 3 bases and J by 10 bases. The CDR3 bases are TGTGCCTGGAGCGACAGGGGACAGGGAGCTTTCTTT. Amino acid sequence: CAWSDRGQGAFF.

This sequence joins TRBV9 and TRBJ1-2, with TRBD1 identical over 9 bases. The CDR3 has 15 residues. Looked up from germline, CDR1 is SGDLS and CDR2 is YYNGEE. V lost 0 bases to trimming and J lost 5 bases; unmatched junction nucleotides: 5. CDR3 bases: TGTGCCAGCAGCGTAGCAGGGGACAGGGCTTATGGCTACACCTTC. Its protein product is CASSVAGDRAYGYTF.

This clone was seen a handful of times. The V call is TRBV19, the J call TRBJ1-5; D gene unclear. The V gene's germline CDR1 is LNHDA and CDR2 SQIVND (reference sequence). Between the trimmed V and J ends, which lost 10 bases and 4 bases, there was a span of 11 bases. CDR3 length: 12 amino acids. The CDR3 DNA sequence: TGTGCCACTAGACCCGAGAATCAGCCCCAGCATTTT. It translates to CATRPENQPQHF.

This rearrangement joins TRBV28 to TRBJ2-7, with 9 bases fitting TRBD1. Germline V gives CDR1 MDHEN, CDR2 SYDVKM. The CDR3 loop spans 13 amino acids. Germline trimming cut 10 bases from V and 2 bases from J; bases unmatched to any gene: 6. CDR3 in amino acids: CATRQGGTYEQYF. As DNA, the CDR3 is TGTGCCACCCGACAGGGGGGGACCTACGAGCAGTACTTC. The variable domain in full, with the rest retrieved from reference TRBV28 and TRBJ2-7, is DVKVTQSSRYLVKRTGEKVFLECVQDMDHENMFWYRQDPGLGLRLIYFSYDVKMKEKGDIPEGYSVSREKKERFSLILESASTNQTSMYLCATRQGGTYEQYFGPGTRLTVT.

The gene calls are TRBV18 and TRBJ2-2; possibly TRBD1 for D (5 bases). Germline loops: CDR1 KGHSH, CDR2 LQKENI. V dropped 3 bases and J dropped 4 bases, with 12 bases sitting between them. The CDR3 length is 15 residues. CDR3 amino acids: CASSPSQVPTGELFF. The CDR3 DNA reads TGTGCCAGCTCACCCTCACAGGTGCCCACCGGGGAGCTGTTTTTT.

The chain links TRBV30 to TRBJ2-3; 8 bases agree with TRBD2. Trimming cost V 5 bases and J 5 bases; bases outside gene matches: 9. The length of the CDR3 is 14 residues. The germline CDR1 and CDR2 sequences are GTSNPN and SVGIG (reference sequence). CDR3 nucleotide sequence: TGTGCCTGGTCGAAAGCGGGGGCTGGAGATACGCAGTATTTT. This codes for CAWSKAGAGDTQYF.

The chain uses TRBV5-1 and TRBJ1-2; TRBD1 matches 10 bases. The CDR3 is 18 residues long. The germline gives CDR1 SGHRS, CDR2 YFSETQ. J gave up 1 base and V 4 bases, and 13 bases lay outside the gene matches. The CDR3: CASSPSGTGVLSNYGYTF. The DNA for the CDR3 is TGCGCCAGCAGCCCATCCGGGACAGGGGTCCTAAGTAACTATGGCTACACCTTC.

This chain connects TRBV3-1 (or the pseudogene TRBV3-2) to TRBJ1-3; D is possibly TRBD1 (6 bases). With 1 base removed from V and 0 bases from J, the gap between germline ends came to 10 bases. CDR1 and CDR2 from the germline V gene are LGHDT and YNNKEL (reference sequence). The CDR3 loop spans 16 amino acids. The CDR3 loop is CASSQVYRVSGNTIYF. In DNA form, the CDR3 reads TGTGCCAGCAGCCAAGTTTACAGGGTCTCTGGAAACACCATATATTTT.

The genes are TRBV7-2 and TRBJ1-6; TRBD1 matches at 7 bases. Germline V gene data show CDR1 as SGHTA and CDR2 as FQGNSA. The CDR3 spans 18 residues. V dropped 2 bases and J dropped 4; count of bases not matched to a gene: 11. DNA of the CDR3: TGTGCCAGCAGCTTAAGGTGGGCAGGGGGGACGTATAATTCACCCCTCCACTTT. This encodes CASSLRWAGGTYNSPLHF.

The chain joins TRBV5-4 to TRBJ2-4; 7 positions agree with TRBD1. This CDR3 is 14 amino acids long. Trimming removed 2 bases from V and 6 bases from J; junction bases left unmatched: 5. The germline CDR1 and CDR2 sequences are SGHNT and YYREEE (reference sequence). DNA of the CDR3: TGTGCCAGCAGCTTCGAACAGGGGAGAAACATTCAGTACTTC. This sequence encodes CASSFEQGRNIQYF.

This clone has more than one count but fewer than ten. This chain connects TRBV9 to TRBJ1-5; D is unclear. Germline assignment: CDR1 SGDLS and CDR2 YYNGEE. This CDR3 has 13 amino acids. The ends were cut back, 4 bases at V and 2 bases at J, with 7 bases in the middle. Written as DNA, the CDR3 is TGTGCCAGCAGCTCGTCGGGCAATCAGCCCCAGCATTTT. Translated: CASSSSGNQPQHF.

The V call is TRBV15, the J call TRBJ2-7, with 8 bases aligning to TRBD1. Germline V gene data show CDR1 as LNHNV and CDR2 as YYDKDF (reference sequence). Trimming cost V 0 bases and J 1 base; bases outside gene matches: 2. The CDR3 is 15 residues long. CDR3 in amino acids: CATSREGTGSYEQYF. The CDR3 DNA reads as TGTGCCACCAGCAGAGAGGGGACAGGATCCTACGAGCAGTACTTC. The full variable domain, with the rest looked up from reference TRBV15 and TRBJ2-7, is DAMVIQNPRYQVTQFGKPVTLSCSQTLNHNVMYWYQQKSSQAPKLLFHYYDKDFNNEADTPDNFQSRRPNTSFCFLDIRSPGLGDTAMYLCATSREGTGSYEQYFGPGTRLTVT.

This clone showed up just once. The chain couples TRBV11-2 to TRBJ1-3; 11 bases map to TRBD1. Germline values: CDR1 SGHAT, CDR2 FQNNGV. CDR3 length: 15 residues. The ends lost 3 bases at V and 3 bases at J; junction bases unmatched: 1. The DNA for the CDR3 is TGTGCCAGCAGCTTGGGACAGGGGGTTGGAAACACCATATATTTT. Amino acids: CASSLGQGVGNTIYF.

This clone showed up just once. The CDR3 nucleotides read TGTGCCACCAGTGATTTTGGTGGGGGGGTTACAGATACGCAGTATTTT. Amino acids: CATSDFGGGVTDTQYF. This chain joins TRBV24-1 and TRBJ2-3, with 7 bases that match TRBD2. The V gene's germline CDR1 is KGHDR and CDR2 SFDVKD. J gave up 3 bases and V 1 base, and 6 bases lay outside the gene matches. The CDR3 runs to 16 residues.

The J gene is TRBJ2-3, the V gene TRBV9, with 11 bases identical to TRBD1. The CDR3 extends over 19 amino acids. CDR1 SGDLS and CDR2 YYNGEE come from the germline V gene. Losses at the gene ends were 4 bases for V and 2 bases for J; bases not matched to a gene: 15. The CDR3 sequence: CASSPRDRGWTGITDTQYF. The CDR3 nucleotides read TGTGCCAGCAGCCCCCGGGACAGGGGGTGGACGGGAATCACAGATACGCAGTATTTT.

With respect to this clone: A junction end diverges from the germline sequence, so it may reflect a read error. This chain joins TRBV7-2 and TRBJ1-6; a possible D gene is TRBD1 (5 bases). The CDR3 consists of 13 residues. CDR1 and CDR2 from the germline V gene are SGHTA and FQGNSA. CDR3 DNA: TGTGCCAGCAGCCAAACTAATCAGGGAACCCTGTGCTTT. It yields the protein CASSQTNQGTLCF.